This TCR beta chain is from a study of T cell responses to AZD1222 COVID-19 vaccine. About this clone itself: Antigen: not known.

The data were produced by immunoSEQ multiplex PCR, yet TCRdb's version contains in-frame clones alone and is incomplete. The table has 150,000 to 180,000 clones, more than 75% seen once. Germline loops: CDR1 LNHDA, CDR2 SQIVND (reference sequence). V was pared by 3 bases and J by 6 bases, with 13 bases of the junction left unmatched. CDR3 length equals 17 residues. Broader study findings: Only five to seven individuals given AZD1222 were seropositive at baseline.

The sample consisted of peripheral blood, taken on day 0 of AZD1222 vaccination. The rearrangement uses TRBV19 and TRBJ1-5; 8 nucleotides match TRBD1. This clonotype originated in an adult in good health. The DNA for the CDR3 is TGTGCCAGTAGTATCCGGGGCCCGACAGGGGCAAGTCAGCCCCAGCATTTT. Translation gives CASSIRGPTGASQPQHF.